This T cell receptor (beta chain) was identified in a study of blood T cell repertoires in COVID-19. With 8 bases clipped from V and 1 base from J, the junction kept 9 bases outside the gene matches. The CDR3 loop spans 15 amino acids. Germline V gives CDR1 LGHNT, CDR2 FRNRAP. Measured with immunoSEQ multiplex PCR; TCRdb has only the in-frame clones, and not every one. The data hold about 210,000 clones, with around four fifths observed a single time. The TCR was taken from a man aged 35-49 years who had recovered from COVID-19. The genes are TRBV12-5 and TRBJ2-3; 7 nucleotides agree with TRBD1. The specimen was PBMCs or T cells enriched from blood (not recorded which). CDR3 sequence (DNA): TGTGCTAGTTCCCTTAGAGGGGGCGGCACAGATACGCAGTATTTT. Amino acid sequence: CASSLRGGGTDTQYF.